This is a list of T cell receptor beta chains from one sample in a study of long-term antiretroviral therapy in people with HIV. Measured with immunoSEQ multiplex PCR; TCRdb has only the in-frame clones, and not every one. Of around 20,000 clones listed, over 60% are singletons. This material consisted of unsorted PBMCs, taken 0.5 years before starting antiretroviral therapy. These receptors originate from a woman aged 50 to 65 with HIV. Each CDR3 is given without its conserved first and last residue. A D gene is named only where the DNA matches it firmly.

>TRBV18|TRBJ1-1|.
ASSPSIGQNTEAF
>TRBV7-9|TRBJ1-1|.
ASSLGGTVDEAF
>TRBV14|TRBJ2-2|.
ASSQTGELF
>TRBV27|TRBJ2-1|.
ASSLYRERDEQF
>TRBV7-9|TRBJ2-3|.
ASSQDSLGTQY
>TRBV7-2|TRBJ2-5|TRBD2
ASSLAERGPQETQY
>TRBV1|TRBJ2-2|.
TTTGAANTGELF
>TRBV10-2|TRBJ2-6|.
ASVATSGANVLT
>TRBV7-6|TRBJ2-1|.
ASSLDLAREQF
>TRBV7-9|TRBJ1-1|.
ASSPLVAAF
>TRBV9|TRBJ2-2|.
ASSSRYTGELF
>TRBV30|TRBJ2-3|TRBD1
AWSETGEGTDTQY
>TRBV9|TRBJ2-3|.
ASSVSPTDTQY
>TRBV6-1|TRBJ1-2|TRBD1
ASRDRPNYGYT
>TRBV6-7|TRBJ1-3|.
ARTQGNTIY
>TRBV7-3|TRBJ2-7|.
ASSLMAGDSYEQY
>TRBV28|TRBJ2-7|.
ASSFRDIGGGPYEQY
>TRBV4-1|TRBJ2-5|.
ASSLRETQY
>TRBV4-1|TRBJ1-1|TRBD1
ASSQALDRGRGEAF
>TRBV28|TRBJ1-6|.
ASRVPYNSPLH
>TRBV4-1|TRBJ2-7|.
ASSQDISETYEQY
>TRBV14|TRBJ2-5|TRBD2
ASSQGRGRAETQY
>TRBV6-1|TRBJ1-2|.
ASSDGLYGYT
>TRBV23-1|TRBJ2-1|.
ASSPPGRQASYNEQF
>TRBV20-1|TRBJ2-5|.
SALVQETQY
>TRBV30|TRBJ2-6|TRBD2
AWEKGLDSGANVLT
>TRBV30|TRBJ2-3|TRBD1
AWNTGVRTDTQY
>TRBV7-6|TRBJ2-2|TRBD2
ASSKGLAGRGGELF
>TRBV28|TRBJ1-4|.
ASREGRDEKLF